The clone carrying this T cell receptor (beta chain) was recorded many times. This CDR3 is built from 16 residues. Trimming removed 0 bases at V and 5 bases at J, with 16 bases between. Germline V CDR1 and CDR2: MNHNS, SASEGT. Time point: pre-sensitization, week 0. Treatment meaning: therapeutic diphenylcyclopropenone sensitization with weekly scalp DPC. Library construction involved attaching unique molecular identifiers to individual cDNA molecules, which allowed quantitative, reproducible TCR counting. One entry per CDR3 protein results from TCRdb running MiXCR on the RACE reads. Among over 300,000 distinct CDR3 sequences listed, 4% to 6% were seen once. This sample was taken from a study of human T cells and chemical hapten exposure. About the research overall: Patients received weekly diphenylcyclopropenone doses to the scalp throughout the approximately 23-week study. Mostly female patients had alopecia areata, totalis or universalis.

The genes are TRBV6-1 and TRBJ2-5; perhaps TRBD1 as D (7 bases). Sequencing was performed on whole blood, taken in connection with sensitization to the hapten diphenylcyclopropenone (DPC). The receptor was derived from a woman in her forties or fifties with alopecia areata. Some clones in this sample may be carry-over from other donors' samples. The CDR3 coding sequence is TGTGCCAGCAGTGAAGCGCCGGGACAGACTAGGGAGACCCAGTACTTC. Its protein product is CASSEAPGQTRETQYF.